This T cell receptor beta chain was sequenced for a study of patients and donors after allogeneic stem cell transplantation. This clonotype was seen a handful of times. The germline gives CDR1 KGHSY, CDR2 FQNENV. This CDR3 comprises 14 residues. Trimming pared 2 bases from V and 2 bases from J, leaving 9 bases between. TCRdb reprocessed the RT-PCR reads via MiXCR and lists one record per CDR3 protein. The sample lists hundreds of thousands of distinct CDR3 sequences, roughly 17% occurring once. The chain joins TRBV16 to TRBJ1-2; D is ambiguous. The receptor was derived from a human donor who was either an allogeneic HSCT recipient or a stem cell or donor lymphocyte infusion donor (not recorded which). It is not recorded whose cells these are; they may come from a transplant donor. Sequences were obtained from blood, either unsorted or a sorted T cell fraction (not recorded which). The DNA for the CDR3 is TGTGCCAGCAGCCAAACCTCAGTGAACTATGGCTACACCTTC. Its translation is CASSQTSVNYGYTF.